Reported below is one T cell receptor (beta chain). The antigen is undetermined. This CDR3 is 15 amino acids long. Trimming took 2 bases from V and 1 from J, leaving 10 bases between them. Germline-derived CDR1 and CDR2 are SGHNT and YYREEE (reference sequence). The data stem from a study of T cells in Graves' hyperthyroidism and ophthalmopathy. Findings and limits, study-wide: Most clonotypes expanded in thyroid above 0.001 were likewise present in blood.

Researchers amplified the TCR beta CDR3 regions from RNA transcripts. The TCR CDR3 was amplified in a first-round RT-PCR using the HTBI primer set. TCRdb analysed the multiplex PCR reads with MiXCR anew, one entry per CDR3 protein. The sample yields 300,000 to 450,000 distinct CDR3 sequences, roughly 15% seen once. The origin of this receptor is a woman in her 30s with Graves' ophthalmopathy. Sequencing was done on a sample of blood. The rearrangement joins TRBV5-4 to TRBJ2-1; D ambiguous. CDR3 residues: CASSFSDPSYNEQFF. CDR3 DNA: TGTGCCAGCAGCTTTTCCGACCCTTCCTACAATGAGCAGTTCTTC.